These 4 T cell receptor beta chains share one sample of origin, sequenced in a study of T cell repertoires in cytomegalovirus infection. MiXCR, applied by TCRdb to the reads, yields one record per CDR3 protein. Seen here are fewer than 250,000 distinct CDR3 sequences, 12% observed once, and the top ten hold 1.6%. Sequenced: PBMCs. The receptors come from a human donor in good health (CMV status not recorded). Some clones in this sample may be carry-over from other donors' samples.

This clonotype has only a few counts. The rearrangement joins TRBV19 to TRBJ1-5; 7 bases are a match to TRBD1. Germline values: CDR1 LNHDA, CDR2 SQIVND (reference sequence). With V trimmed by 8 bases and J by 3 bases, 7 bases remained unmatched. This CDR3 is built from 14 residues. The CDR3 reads CASSDRSPNQPQHF. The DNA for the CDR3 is TGTGCCAGTTCGGACAGGTCCCCCAATCAGCCCCAGCATTTT.

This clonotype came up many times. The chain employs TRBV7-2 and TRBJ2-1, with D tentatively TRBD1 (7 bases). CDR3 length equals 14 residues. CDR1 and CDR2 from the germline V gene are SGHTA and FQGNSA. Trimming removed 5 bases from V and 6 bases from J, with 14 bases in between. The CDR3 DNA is TGTGCCAGCAGCCGGCAGGGGGGCACCAATGAGCAGTTCTTC. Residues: CASSRQGGTNEQFF.

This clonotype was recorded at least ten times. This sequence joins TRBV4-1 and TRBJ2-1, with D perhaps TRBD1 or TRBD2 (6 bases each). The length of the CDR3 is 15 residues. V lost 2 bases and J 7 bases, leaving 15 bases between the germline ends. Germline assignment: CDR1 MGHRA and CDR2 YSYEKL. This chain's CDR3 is CASSQSEGGRNEQFF. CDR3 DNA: TGCGCCAGCAGCCAAAGTGAGGGGGGACGGAATGAGCAGTTCTTC.

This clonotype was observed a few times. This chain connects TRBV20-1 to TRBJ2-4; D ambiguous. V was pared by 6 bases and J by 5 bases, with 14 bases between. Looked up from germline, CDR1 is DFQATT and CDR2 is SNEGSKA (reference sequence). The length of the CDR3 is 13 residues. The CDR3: CSAVGEVENIQYF. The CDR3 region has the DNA TGCAGTGCGGTTGGCGAGGTGGAAAACATTCAGTACTTC.